Shown below are 32 T cell receptor beta chains from a single sample sequenced in a study of T cells after yellow fever vaccination. TCRdb passed the 5' RACE reads through MiXCR, listing each CDR3 protein once. The sample carries 360,000 or so distinct CDR3 sequences, approximately 10% recorded once. This material consisted of PBMCs, taken on the day of the first yellow fever vaccination. All receptors derive from a man aged 18 to 35 who received the YFV17D yellow fever vaccine.

This clonotype appeared a few times. CDR3: CASSDRVEQFF. The CDR3 bases are TGTGCCAGCAGTGACAGGGTTGAGCAGTTCTTC. The chain carries TRBV6-2 or TRBV6-3 and TRBJ2-1; 7 bases are shared with TRBD1. The CDR3 runs 11 residues. In germline, CDR1 is MNHEY, CDR2 SVGEGT. V trimming: 5 bases; J trimming: 9 bases; junction bases outside the gene matches: 1.

The V gene is TRBV5-1, the J gene TRBJ2-7; tentative D call: TRBD1 (5 bases). V lost 3 bases, J lost 0 bases, and 13 bases lay in between. Germline CDR1 is SGHRS and CDR2 is YFSETQ. The CDR3 contains 15 residues. CDR3 residues: CASSSFPGRSYEQYF. In DNA, the CDR3 is TGCGCCAGCAGCTCGTTTCCAGGGCGCTCCTACGAGCAGTACTTC.

This clonotype has just a few counts. The J gene is TRBJ2-1, the V gene TRBV12-3 or TRBV12-4; D not certain. V was clipped by 8 bases and J by 2 bases, with 10 bases between them. This CDR3 spans 13 amino acids. In nucleotides, the CDR3 is TGTGCCAGCCTCCGCGACACCTACAATGAGCAGTTCTTC. It codes for CASLRDTYNEQFF.

The CDR3 nucleotides read TGTGCCAGCAGTACACCAGGGGGAAACACCATATATTTT. Its protein product is CASSTPGGNTIYF. This chain joins TRBV6-1 and TRBJ1-3; D is perhaps TRBD1 (5 bases). The germline V gene encodes CDR1 MNHNS and CDR2 SASEGT. This CDR3 is 13 amino acids long. The V end was cut by 5 bases, the J end by 4 bases, with 9 bases between.

This clonotype has more than one count but fewer than ten. The CDR3 bases are TGTGCCAGCTCCGCCAGTTCAGGGGGCACTGAAGCTTTCTTT. Translating it yields CASSASSGGTEAFF. V is TRBV27 and J is TRBJ1-1; TRBD1 matches 7 bases. CDR1 is MNHEY, CDR2 SMNVEV, per germline (reference sequence). The CDR3 totals 14 residues. Trimming at V came to 8 bases and at J to 4 bases, leaving 10 bases not matched to a gene.

This clonotype came up many times. This chain links TRBV20-1 with TRBJ2-5; 7 bases map to TRBD2. Germline lookup yields CDR1 DFQATT and CDR2 SNEGSKA (reference sequence). The junction had 7 bases not matched to a gene; V was cut back by 5 bases and J by 4 bases. This CDR3 contains 13 residues. CDR3 nucleotides: TGCAGTGCTCCCCGGGGGGATCCAGAGACCCAGTACTTC. Protein product: CSAPRGDPETQYF.

The table lists this clonotype with many counts. J is TRBJ2-3 and V is TRBV6-6; D gene unclear. Germline loops: CDR1 MNHNY, CDR2 SVGAGI (reference sequence). Trimming removed 4 bases from V and 5 bases from J, with 7 bases in between. CDR3 size: 12 residues. In DNA form, the CDR3 reads TGTGCCAGCAGTTTAGTGGTAGATACGCAGTATTTT. Translating gives CASSLVVDTQYF.

This clonotype has a count of ten or more. The chain uses TRBV29-1 and TRBJ2-2; 7 bases fit TRBD2. This CDR3 region has 11 residues. In germline, CDR1 is SQVTM, CDR2 ANQGSEA. In nucleotides, the CDR3 is TGCGGGGGGGTGAAAACCGGGGAGCTGTTTTTT. Encoded protein: CGGVKTGELFF.

This clonotype was recorded many times. The chain carries TRBV27 and TRBJ2-7; 12 nucleotides line up with TRBD1. Unmatched junction bases numbered 7, after V lost 5 bases and J lost 2 bases. Germline values: CDR1 MNHEY, CDR2 SMNVEV (reference sequence). CDR3 length: 16 amino acids. The CDR3 nucleotides read TGTGCCAGCAGTGCGGGACAGGGGGCCCTCGCCTACGAGCAGTACTTC. It codes for CASSAGQGALAYEQYF.

This clonotype occurred many times. CDR3 region: CASSQVSSGAVTGELFF. DNA of the CDR3: TGTGCCAGCAGCCAAGTGTCATCGGGGGCGGTGACCGGGGAGCTGTTTTTT. The V and J genes are TRBV3-1 and TRBJ2-2; D could derive from TRBD1 or TRBD2 (6 bases each). CDR1 and CDR2 from the germline V gene are LGHDT and YNNKEL (reference sequence). Trimming cost V 1 base and J 5 bases, with 17 bases left between them. The CDR3 is made up of 17 amino acids.

This clonotype was detected many times. The rearrangement links TRBV20-1 to TRBJ2-1; possibly TRBD1 for D (7 bases). This CDR3 spans 13 amino acids. Trimming stripped 6 bases from V and 9 bases from J, with 18 bases between. Germline values: CDR1 DFQATT, CDR2 SNEGSKA (reference sequence). For the CDR3, the DNA is TGCAGTGCCCCTAGGAGGGGGCTCGCTGAGCAGTTCTTC. It is translated as CSAPRRGLAEQFF.

Comments on this clonotype: An end of the junction does not agree with germline; a read error may underlie this. The chain carries TRBV7-2 and TRBJ2-4, with 9 bases identical to TRBD2. This CDR3 spans 13 amino acids. CDR1 is SGHTA, CDR2 FQGNSA, per germline. The CDR3, as DNA: TGTGCCAGCAGCTTAATCGTTGCTAGCGGGGTTTCCTTC. It translates to CASSLIVASGVSF.

This clonotype was counted ten times or more. The V gene is TRBV4-3, the J gene TRBJ2-5; TRBD1 matches at 7 bases. J lost 5 bases, V lost 0 bases, and 6 bases had no gene match. Germline V gene lookup returns CDR1 LGHNA and CDR2 YSLEER. The CDR3 sequence is 15 residues long. In DNA form, the CDR3 reads TGCGCCAGCAGCCAAGACTTGGGACAGAGGGAGACCCAGTACTTC. Its translation is CASSQDLGQRETQYF.

The V gene is TRBV28, the J gene TRBJ2-7; TRBD1 is a possible D gene (6 bases). The CDR3 totals 14 residues. In germline, CDR1 is MDHEN, CDR2 SYDVKM. V lost 3 bases and J lost 6, with 15 bases in between. The CDR3 is CASSFDSGTPEQYV. CDR3 DNA sequence: TGTGCCAGCAGTTTTGACTCCGGGACACCCGAGCAGTACGTC.

This clonotype turned up a few times. The chain is built from TRBV6-1 and TRBJ1-2; no definite D call. The ends were cut back, 7 bases at V and 2 bases at J, with 14 bases in the middle. The CDR3 spans 14 residues. Germline V gene lookup returns CDR1 MNHNS and CDR2 SASEGT. Written as DNA, the CDR3 is TGTGCCAGCACCGCTAGTTTTTGGAACTATGGCTACACCTTC. It codes for CASTASFWNYGYTF.

The V and J genes are TRBV27 and TRBJ1-4; 8 bases align to TRBD1. The length of the CDR3 is 17 residues. Germline V gene data show CDR1 as MNHEY and CDR2 as SMNVEV (reference sequence). Germline trimming cut 5 bases from V and 0 bases from J; bases unmatched to any gene: 8. For the CDR3, the DNA is TGTGCCAGCAGTCCACCCCGACAGGGGTCAACTAATGAAAAACTGTTTTTT. This encodes CASSPPRQGSTNEKLFF.

This clonotype was counted only a few times. This sequence joins TRBV7-3 and TRBJ2-1, with 8 bases identical to TRBD1. The germline V gene has CDR1 SGHTA and CDR2 FQGTGA. CDR3 length: 15 residues. Trimming cost V 5 bases and J 7 bases; bases outside gene matches: 10. CDR3 in amino acids: CASSRDRTGRNEQFF. As DNA, the CDR3 is TGTGCCAGCAGCCGCGATAGGACAGGGAGGAATGAGCAGTTCTTC.

This clonotype appeared a few times. The chain joins TRBV6-1 to TRBJ1-1, with D possibly being TRBD1 (6 bases). CDR3 length: 16 amino acids. Germline lookup yields CDR1 MNHNS and CDR2 SASEGT. The germline V and J ends were trimmed by 6 bases and 1 base, with 18 bases remaining between them. CDR3 in DNA: TGTGCCAGCAGCATTACCCTACAGGGACCGAACACTGAAGCTTTCTTT. Its protein product is CASSITLQGPNTEAFF.

This clonotype was counted between two and nine times. The CDR3 sequence: CASSVESAGGNEQFF. Here the CDR3 DNA reads TGTGCCAGCAGCGTAGAAAGCGCGGGGGGAAATGAGCAGTTCTTC. The chain links TRBV9 to TRBJ2-1, with TRBD2 identical over 8 bases. CDR1 and CDR2 from the germline V gene are SGDLS and YYNGEE. With V trimmed by 0 bases and J by 7 bases, 6 bases remained unmatched. The CDR3 loop spans 15 amino acids.

This chain links TRBV4-3 with TRBJ1-2; no clear D gene. Trimming removed 6 bases from V and 1 base from J, with 9 bases in between. The CDR3 runs 13 residues. Germline-derived CDR1 and CDR2 are LGHNA and YSLEER. CDR3 sequence reads: CASRSDVNYGYTF. CDR3 nucleotide sequence: TGCGCCAGCAGATCGGACGTTAACTATGGCTACACCTTC.

The gene calls are TRBV4-3 and TRBJ2-1; maybe TRBD2 (6 bases). This CDR3 has 16 amino acids. V lost 0 bases to trimming and J lost 9 bases, with 18 bases between them. Germline CDR1 is LGHNA and CDR2 is YSLEER. CDR3: CASSQDGSSATGEQFF. The CDR3 nucleotides read TGCGCCAGCAGCCAAGATGGATCTAGCGCCACCGGTGAGCAGTTCTTC.

The table lists this clonotype with a few counts. The chain employs TRBV18 and TRBJ2-5; the D gene is possibly TRBD2 (7 bases). Germline-derived CDR1 and CDR2 are KGHSH and LQKENI. CDR3 length equals 15 residues. Trimming removed 4 bases from V and 4 bases from J, with 16 bases in between. The CDR3 DNA is TGTGCCAGCTCACGGGGGGGCCTTCCAGGAGAGACCCAGTACTTC. Encoded protein: CASSRGGLPGETQYF.

This clonotype was seen many times. The CDR3 spells CASSLSPGTESTGELFF. The CDR3 nucleotides read TGTGCCAGCAGCTTATCCCCCGGGACAGAGAGCACCGGGGAGCTGTTTTTT. This chain links TRBV7-9 with TRBJ2-2; 7 bases are shared with TRBD1. The CDR3 runs 17 residues. V lost 2 bases and J lost 4; bases outside the gene matches: 10. The germline gives CDR1 SEHNR, CDR2 FQNEAQ (reference sequence).

The chain combines TRBV19 with TRBJ2-4; no reliable D call. V was shortened by 5 bases and J by 2 bases, with 13 bases between the two germline ends. Germline V CDR1 and CDR2: LNHDA, SQIVND (reference sequence). CDR3 length equals 15 residues. The CDR3 sequence is CASSVVHVTKNIQYF. The CDR3 nucleotides read TGTGCCAGTAGTGTGGTCCACGTAACCAAAAACATTCAGTACTTC.

This clonotype has just a few counts. V usage is TRBV6-1 and J usage is TRBJ1-4; D is possibly TRBD1 (5 bases). There are 13 residues in the CDR3. Germline CDR1 reads MNHNS; CDR2 reads SASEGT. V gave up 8 bases and J gave up 8 bases, with 15 bases separating them. CDR3 region: CASGGTTREKLFF. CDR3 coding DNA: TGTGCCAGCGGCGGGACCACGAGGGAAAAACTGTTTTTT.

The genes are TRBV2 and TRBJ2-1, with 9 bases matching TRBD2. The CDR3 is 16 amino acids. Trimming at V came to 2 bases and at J to 7 bases, leaving 9 bases not matched to a gene. The V gene's germline CDR1 is SNHLY and CDR2 FYNNEI. Here the CDR3 reads CASSELGIAGVNEQFF. The CDR3 DNA is TGTGCCAGCAGTGAATTAGGAATAGCGGGGGTAAATGAGCAGTTCTTC.

The CDR3 region has the DNA TGTGCCAGCAGTTCCCGGGGGGCTGAAGATACGCAGTATTTT. It encodes CASSSRGAEDTQYF. This chain links TRBV12-3 or TRBV12-4 with TRBJ2-3; D possibly corresponds to TRBD2 (7 bases). The CDR3 covers 14 residues. Deletions cut 4 bases from V and 5 bases from J, with 13 bases between.

This clonotype was found many times. The rearrangement links TRBV20-1 to TRBJ2-3; 8 nucleotides match TRBD2. J lost 0 bases, V lost 5 bases, and 4 bases had no gene match. Germline CDR1 and CDR2: DFQATT and SNEGSKA (reference sequence). The CDR3 loop spans 14 amino acids. The CDR3 loop is CSAAGLGSTDTQYF. The DNA for the CDR3 is TGCAGTGCTGCGGGACTAGGTAGCACAGATACGCAGTATTTT.

V is TRBV18 and J is TRBJ2-7; 8 bases match TRBD1. Germline V gene sequence: CDR1 KGHSH, CDR2 LQKENI. The CDR3 runs 12 residues. V shed 5 bases, J shed 3 bases, and the junction held 0 bases outside the gene matches. CDR3 sequence (DNA): TGTGCCAGCTCAGACAGGGGCTACGAGCAGTACGTC. Amino acid sequence: CASSDRGYEQYV.

The chain couples TRBV6-5 to TRBJ2-4; D is uncertain. This CDR3 region has 15 residues. V lost 0 bases and J 0 bases, leaving 6 bases between the germline ends. CDR1 MNHEY and CDR2 SVGAGI come from the germline V gene. The CDR3 nucleotides are TGTGCCAGCAGTTACTCGAAGGCAGCCAAAAACATTCAGTACTTC. The encoded protein is CASSYSKAAKNIQYF.

This clonotype was recorded many times. The genes are TRBV5-1 and TRBJ2-7; perhaps TRBD1 as D (5 bases). Germline V gives CDR1 SGHRS, CDR2 YFSETQ. CDR3 length equals 15 residues. V lost 0 bases and J 2 bases, leaving 12 bases between the germline ends. The CDR3 spells CASSLATGRAYEQYF. CDR3 in DNA: TGCGCCAGCAGCTTGGCTACAGGCAGAGCCTACGAGCAGTACTTC. Drawing the rest from reference TRBV5-1 and TRBJ2-7, the complete variable domain is KAGVTQTPRYLIKTRGQQVTLSCSPISGHRSVSWYQQTPGQGLQFLFEYFSETQRNKGNFPGRFSGRQFSNSRSEMNVSTLELGDSALYLCASSLATGRAYEQYFGPGTRLTVT.

In this sample, this clonotype turned up a few times. This chain joins TRBV20-1 and TRBJ2-4; D might be TRBD1 (6 bases). The CDR3 runs to 17 residues. Germline V gives CDR1 DFQATT, CDR2 SNEGSKA (reference sequence). V lost 2 bases, J lost 5 bases, and 22 bases lay in between. The DNA for the CDR3 is TGCAGTGCTAGATCCTCACCTGGGGGCGCGTTACAAAACATTCAGTACTTC. This encodes CSARSSPGGALQNIQYF.